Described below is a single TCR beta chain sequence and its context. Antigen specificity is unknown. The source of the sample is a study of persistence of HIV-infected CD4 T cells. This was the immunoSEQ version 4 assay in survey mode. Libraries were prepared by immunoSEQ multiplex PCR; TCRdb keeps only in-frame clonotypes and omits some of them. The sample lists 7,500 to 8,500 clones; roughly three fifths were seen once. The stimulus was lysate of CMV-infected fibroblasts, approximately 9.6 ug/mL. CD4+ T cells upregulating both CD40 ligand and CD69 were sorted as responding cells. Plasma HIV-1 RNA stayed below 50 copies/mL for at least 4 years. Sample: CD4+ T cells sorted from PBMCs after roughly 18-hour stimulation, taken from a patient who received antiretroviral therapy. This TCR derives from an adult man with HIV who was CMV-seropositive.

CDR3 bases: TGTGCCAGCAGTCCCCCCGGGTTCCCTCGAGGAGCTTTCTTT. It codes for CASSPPGFPRGAFF. The chain carries TRBV6-5 and TRBJ1-1; D gene ambiguous. This CDR3 region has 14 residues. Germline loops: CDR1 MNHEY, CDR2 SVGAGI. V was cut by 5 bases and J by 10 bases, with 20 bases left in between.